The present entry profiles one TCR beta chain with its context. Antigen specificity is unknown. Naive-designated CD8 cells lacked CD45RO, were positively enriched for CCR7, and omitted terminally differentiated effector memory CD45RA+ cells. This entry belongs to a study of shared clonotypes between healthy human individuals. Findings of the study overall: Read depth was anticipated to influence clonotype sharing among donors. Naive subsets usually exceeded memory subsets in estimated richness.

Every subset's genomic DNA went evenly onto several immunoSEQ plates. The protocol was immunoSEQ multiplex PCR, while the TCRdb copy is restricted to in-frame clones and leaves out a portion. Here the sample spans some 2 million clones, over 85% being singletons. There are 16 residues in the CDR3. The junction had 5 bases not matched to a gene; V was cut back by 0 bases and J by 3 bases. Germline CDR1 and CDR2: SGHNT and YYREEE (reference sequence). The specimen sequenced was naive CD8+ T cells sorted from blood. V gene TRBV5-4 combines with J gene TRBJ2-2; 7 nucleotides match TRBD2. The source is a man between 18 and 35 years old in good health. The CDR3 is CASSLETSRYTGELFF. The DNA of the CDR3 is TGTGCCAGCAGCTTGGAGACTAGCCGATACACCGGGGAGCTGTTTTTT.